The clone carrying this TCR beta chain has only a few counts. Its antigen is unidentified. This entry comes from a study of identical twins. Study-level results: Insertions were reduced in abundant cord blood beta clonotypes but not in memory repertoires. Alpha sequences that were out-of-frame and twin-shared showed an excess of low generation probability.

TCRdb used MiXCR to reprocess the 5' RACE reads, holding one entry per CDR3 protein. The sample lists 500,000 to 650,000 distinct CDR3 sequences; around 20% were seen once. Germline V gene data show CDR1 as SGDLS and CDR2 as YYNGEE. The CDR3 consists of 18 residues. V lost 0 bases to trimming and J lost 0 bases, with 15 bases between them. This sample also belongs to another study, concerning yellow fever vaccine responses in identical twins.

The TCR was taken from a woman aged 18-30 years in good health. The sample comprised CD4+ T cells sorted from blood. V gene TRBV9 combines with J gene TRBJ2-2; a weak D match, TRBD2 (6 bases). CDR3 DNA: TGTGCCAGCAGCGTAGGCGTTAGCGGAGCCGCGAACACCGGGGAGCTGTTTTTT. Translated, it gives CASSVGVSGAANTGELFF.